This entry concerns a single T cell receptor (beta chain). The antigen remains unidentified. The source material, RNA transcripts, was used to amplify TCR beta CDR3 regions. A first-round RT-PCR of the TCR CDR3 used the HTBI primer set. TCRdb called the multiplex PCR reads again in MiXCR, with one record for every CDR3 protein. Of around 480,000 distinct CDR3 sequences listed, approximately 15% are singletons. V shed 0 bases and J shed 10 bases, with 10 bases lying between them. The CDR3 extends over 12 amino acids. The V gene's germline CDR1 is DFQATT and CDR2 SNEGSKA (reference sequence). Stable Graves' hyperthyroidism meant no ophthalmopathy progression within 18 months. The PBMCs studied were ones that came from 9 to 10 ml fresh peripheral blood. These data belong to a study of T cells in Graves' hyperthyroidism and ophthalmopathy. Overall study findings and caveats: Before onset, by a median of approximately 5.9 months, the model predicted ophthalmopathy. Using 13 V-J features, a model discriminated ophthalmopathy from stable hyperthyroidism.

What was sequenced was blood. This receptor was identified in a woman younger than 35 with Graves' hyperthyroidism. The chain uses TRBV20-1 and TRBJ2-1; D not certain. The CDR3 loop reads CSAREVLWEQFF. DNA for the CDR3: TGCAGTGCTAGAGAGGTACTCTGGGAGCAGTTCTTC.